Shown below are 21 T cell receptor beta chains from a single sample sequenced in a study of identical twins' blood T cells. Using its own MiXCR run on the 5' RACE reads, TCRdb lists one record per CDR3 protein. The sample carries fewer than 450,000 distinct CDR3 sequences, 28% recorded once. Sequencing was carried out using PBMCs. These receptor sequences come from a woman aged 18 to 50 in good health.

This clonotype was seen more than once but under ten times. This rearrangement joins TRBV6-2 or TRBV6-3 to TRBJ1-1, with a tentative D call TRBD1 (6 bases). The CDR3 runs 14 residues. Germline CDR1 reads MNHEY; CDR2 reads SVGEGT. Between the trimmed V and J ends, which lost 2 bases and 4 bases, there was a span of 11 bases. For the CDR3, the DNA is TGTGCCAGCAGTTACGAAGGGGGGCCCACTGAAGCTTTCTTT. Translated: CASSYEGGPTEAFF.

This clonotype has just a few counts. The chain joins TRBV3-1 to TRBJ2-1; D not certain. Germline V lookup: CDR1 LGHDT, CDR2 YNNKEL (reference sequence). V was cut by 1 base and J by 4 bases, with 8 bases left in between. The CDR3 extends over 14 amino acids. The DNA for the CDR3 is TGTGCCAGCAGCCAAGCATATGGGTACAATGAGCAGTTCTTC. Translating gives CASSQAYGYNEQFF.

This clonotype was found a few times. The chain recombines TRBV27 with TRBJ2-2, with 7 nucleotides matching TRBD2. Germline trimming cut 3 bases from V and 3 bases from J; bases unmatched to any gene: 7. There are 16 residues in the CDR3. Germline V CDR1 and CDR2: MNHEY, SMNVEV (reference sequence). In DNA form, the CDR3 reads TGTGCCAGCAGTTTTACGGGACTAATGTACACCGGGGAGCTGTTTTTT. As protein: CASSFTGLMYTGELFF.

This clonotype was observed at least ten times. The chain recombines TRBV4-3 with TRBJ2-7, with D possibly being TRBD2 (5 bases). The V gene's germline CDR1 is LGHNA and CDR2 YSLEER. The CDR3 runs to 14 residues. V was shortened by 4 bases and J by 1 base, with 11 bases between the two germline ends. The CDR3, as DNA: TGCGCCAGCAGCCCGGGCCGGGGTTCCTACGAGCAGTACTTC. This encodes CASSPGRGSYEQYF.

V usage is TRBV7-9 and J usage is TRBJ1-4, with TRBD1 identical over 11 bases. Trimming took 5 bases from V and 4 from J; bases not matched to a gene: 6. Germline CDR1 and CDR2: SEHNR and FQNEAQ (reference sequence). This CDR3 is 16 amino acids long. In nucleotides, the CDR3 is TGTGCCAGCAGCGTGGGACAGGGGGGCGGTAATGAAAAACTGTTTTTT. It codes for CASSVGQGGGNEKLFF. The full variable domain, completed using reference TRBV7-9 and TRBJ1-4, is DTGVSQNPRHKITKRGQNVTFRCDPISEHNRLYWYRQTLGQGPEFLTYFQNEAQLEKSRLLSDRFSAERPKGSFSTLEIQRTEQGDSAMYLCASSVGQGGGNEKLFFGSGTQLSVL.

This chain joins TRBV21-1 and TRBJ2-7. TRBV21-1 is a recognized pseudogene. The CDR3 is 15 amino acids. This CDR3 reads CASSKEGELSYEQYF. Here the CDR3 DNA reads TGTGCCAGCAGCAAAGAGGGGGAGCTTTCCTACGAGCAGTACTTC.

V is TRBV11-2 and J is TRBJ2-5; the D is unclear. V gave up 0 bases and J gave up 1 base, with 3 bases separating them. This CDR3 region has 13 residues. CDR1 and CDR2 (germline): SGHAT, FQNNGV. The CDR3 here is CASSLDVQETQYF. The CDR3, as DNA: TGTGCCAGCAGCTTAGATGTCCAAGAGACCCAGTACTTC.

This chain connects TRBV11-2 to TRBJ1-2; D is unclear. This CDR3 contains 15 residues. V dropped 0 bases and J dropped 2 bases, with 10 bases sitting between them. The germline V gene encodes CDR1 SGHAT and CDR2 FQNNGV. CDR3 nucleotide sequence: TGTGCCAGCAGCTTAGATAAACACGTGAACTATGGCTACACCTTC. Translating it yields CASSLDKHVNYGYTF.

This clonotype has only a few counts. The DNA of the CDR3 is TGTGCCAGCAGCGCCTTACAGGGGGCGGCCGGAAACACCATATATTTT. This encodes CASSALQGAAGNTIYF. V gene TRBV9 combines with J gene TRBJ1-3, with 9 positions matching TRBD1. Germline V gene lookup returns CDR1 SGDLS and CDR2 YYNGEE. The V gene end was trimmed by 3 bases and the J gene end by 4 bases; junction bases not matched to a gene: 8. The CDR3 is 16 amino acids.

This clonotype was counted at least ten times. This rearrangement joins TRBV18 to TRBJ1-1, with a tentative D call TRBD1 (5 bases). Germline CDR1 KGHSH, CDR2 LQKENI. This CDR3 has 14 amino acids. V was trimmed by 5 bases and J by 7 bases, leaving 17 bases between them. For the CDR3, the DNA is TGTGCCAGCTCATCGACATTTGACAGAGGTGAAGCTTTCTTT. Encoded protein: CASSSTFDRGEAFF.

CDR3 protein: CASSSRSTSYNEQFF. CDR3 DNA sequence: TGTGCCAGCAGTTCCCGCTCTACATCCTACAATGAGCAGTTCTTC. This rearrangement joins TRBV27 to TRBJ2-1; the D is unclear. Trimming removed 4 bases at V and 1 base at J, with 11 bases between. Germline lookup yields CDR1 MNHEY and CDR2 SMNVEV (reference sequence). This CDR3 is 15 amino acids long.

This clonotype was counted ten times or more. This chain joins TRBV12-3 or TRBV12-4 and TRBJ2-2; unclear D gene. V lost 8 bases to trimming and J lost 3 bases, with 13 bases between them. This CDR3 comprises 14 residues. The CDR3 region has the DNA TGTGCCAGCTTAGGACCCCGCGACACCGGGGAGCTGTTTTTT. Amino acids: CASLGPRDTGELFF.

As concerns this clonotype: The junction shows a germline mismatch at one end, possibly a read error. The CDR3 reads CASSSAGTPREPQHF. The CDR3 DNA reads TGTGCCAGCAGCTCGGCGGGGACCCCACGGGAGCCCCAGCATTTC. The chain has TRBV27 and TRBJ1-5; possible D gene TRBD1, 5 bases. The CDR3 consists of 15 residues. Per germline, CDR1 MNHEY and CDR2 SMNVEV (reference sequence).

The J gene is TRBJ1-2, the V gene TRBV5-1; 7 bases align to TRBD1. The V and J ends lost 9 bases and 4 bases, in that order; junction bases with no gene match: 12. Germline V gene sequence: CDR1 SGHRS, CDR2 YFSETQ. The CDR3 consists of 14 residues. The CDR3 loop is CATSTGEGTYGYTF. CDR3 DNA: TGCGCCACCTCAACAGGGGAGGGTACCTATGGCTACACCTTC.

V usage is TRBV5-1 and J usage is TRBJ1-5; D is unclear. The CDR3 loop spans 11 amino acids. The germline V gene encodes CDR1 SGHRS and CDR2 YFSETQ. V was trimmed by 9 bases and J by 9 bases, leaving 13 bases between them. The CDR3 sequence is CAIPWARPQHF. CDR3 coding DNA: TGCGCCATCCCCTGGGCTAGGCCCCAGCATTTT.

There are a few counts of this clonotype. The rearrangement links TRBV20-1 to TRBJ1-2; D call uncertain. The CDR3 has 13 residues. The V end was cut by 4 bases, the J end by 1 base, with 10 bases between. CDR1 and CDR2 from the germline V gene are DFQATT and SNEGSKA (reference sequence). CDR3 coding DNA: TGCAGTGCTAAGGCAGACAATAACTATGGCTACACCTTC. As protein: CSAKADNNYGYTF.

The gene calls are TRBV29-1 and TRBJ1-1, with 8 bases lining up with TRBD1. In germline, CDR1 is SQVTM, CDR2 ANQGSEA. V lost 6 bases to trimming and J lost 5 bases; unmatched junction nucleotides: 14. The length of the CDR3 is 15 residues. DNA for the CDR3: TGCAGCGTCCGACCCTCAGGGGGCGGGTGGACTGAAGCTTTCTTT. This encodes CSVRPSGGGWTEAFF. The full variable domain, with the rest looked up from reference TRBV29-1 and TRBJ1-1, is SAVISQKPSRDICQRGTSLTIQCQVDSQVTMMFWYRQQPGQSLTLIATANQGSEATYESGFVIDKFPISRPNLTFSTLTVSNMSPEDSSIYLCSVRPSGGGWTEAFFGQGTRLTVV.

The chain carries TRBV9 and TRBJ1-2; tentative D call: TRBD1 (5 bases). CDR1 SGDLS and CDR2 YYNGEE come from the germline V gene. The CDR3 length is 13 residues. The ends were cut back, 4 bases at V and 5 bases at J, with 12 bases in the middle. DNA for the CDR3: TGTGCCAGCAGCCAGAATACAGGTTATGGCTACACCTTC. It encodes CASSQNTGYGYTF.

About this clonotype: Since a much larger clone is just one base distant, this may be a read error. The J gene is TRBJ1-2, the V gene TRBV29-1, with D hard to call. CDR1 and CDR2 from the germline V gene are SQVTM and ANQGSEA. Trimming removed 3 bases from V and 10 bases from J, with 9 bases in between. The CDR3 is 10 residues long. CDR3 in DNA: TGCAGCGTTGATCAGGATGACTACACCTTC. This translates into CSVDQDDYTF.

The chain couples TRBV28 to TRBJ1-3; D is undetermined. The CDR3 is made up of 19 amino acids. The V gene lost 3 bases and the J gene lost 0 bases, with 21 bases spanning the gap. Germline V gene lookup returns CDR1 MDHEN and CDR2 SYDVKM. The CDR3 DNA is TGTGCCAGCAGTTTCTGGGCGGGTTCAACAGCCCGCTCTGGAAACACCATATATTTT. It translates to CASSFWAGSTARSGNTIYF.

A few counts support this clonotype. DNA for the CDR3: TGTGCCAGCAGCGTAGTGGGAAGTAGTAACAATGAGCAGTTCTTC. Residues: CASSVVGSSNNEQFF. The rearrangement joins TRBV9 to TRBJ2-1; unclear D gene. This CDR3 comprises 15 residues. V lost 0 bases to trimming and J lost 5 bases, with 12 bases between them. Germline values: CDR1 SGDLS, CDR2 YYNGEE.